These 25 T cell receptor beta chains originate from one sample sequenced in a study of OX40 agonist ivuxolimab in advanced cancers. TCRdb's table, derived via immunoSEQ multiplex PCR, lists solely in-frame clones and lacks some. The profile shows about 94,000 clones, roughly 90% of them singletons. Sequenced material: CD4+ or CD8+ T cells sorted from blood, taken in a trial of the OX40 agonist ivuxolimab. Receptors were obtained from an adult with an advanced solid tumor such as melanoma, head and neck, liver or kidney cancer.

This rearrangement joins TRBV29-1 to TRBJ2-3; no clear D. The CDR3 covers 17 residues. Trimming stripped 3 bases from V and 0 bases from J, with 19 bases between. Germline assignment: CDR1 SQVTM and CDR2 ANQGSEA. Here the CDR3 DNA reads TGCAGCGTTGAGCTGATTTTGCAGCAGTATAGCACAGATACGCAGTATTTT. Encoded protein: CSVELILQQYSTDTQYF.

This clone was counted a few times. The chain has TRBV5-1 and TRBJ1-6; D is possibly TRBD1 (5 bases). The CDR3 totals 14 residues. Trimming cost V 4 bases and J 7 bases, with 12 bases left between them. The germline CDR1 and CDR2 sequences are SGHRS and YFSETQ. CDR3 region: CASSPGPGNSPLHF. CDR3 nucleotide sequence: TGCGCCAGCAGCCCCGGGCCAGGGAATTCACCCCTCCACTTT.

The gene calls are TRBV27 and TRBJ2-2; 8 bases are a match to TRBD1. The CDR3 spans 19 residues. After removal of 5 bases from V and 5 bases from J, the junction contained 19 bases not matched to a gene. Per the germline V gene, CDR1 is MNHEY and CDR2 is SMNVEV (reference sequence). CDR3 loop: CASSIGTGRPLLDTGELFF. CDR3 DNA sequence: TGTGCCAGCAGTATAGGGACAGGTCGACCTTTGCTTGATACCGGGGAGCTGTTTTTT.

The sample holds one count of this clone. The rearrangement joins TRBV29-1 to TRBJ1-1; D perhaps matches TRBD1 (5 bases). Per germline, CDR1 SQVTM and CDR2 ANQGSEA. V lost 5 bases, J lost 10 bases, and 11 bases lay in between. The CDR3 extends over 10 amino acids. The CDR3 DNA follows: TGCAGCGTTCTGAAGGGGTTAGCTTTCTTT. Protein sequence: CSVLKGLAFF.

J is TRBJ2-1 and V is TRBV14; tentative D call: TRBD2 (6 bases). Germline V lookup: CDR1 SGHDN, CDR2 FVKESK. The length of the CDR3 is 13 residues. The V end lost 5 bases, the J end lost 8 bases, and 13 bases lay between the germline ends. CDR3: CASSSTSPHEQFF. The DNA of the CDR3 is TGTGCCAGCAGCTCTACTAGCCCCCATGAGCAGTTCTTC.

Here the CDR3 reads CASSSSSTSGGNTGELFF. In nucleotides, the CDR3 is TGTGCCAGTAGTAGCTCTAGCACTAGCGGGGGGAACACCGGGGAGCTGTTTTTT. This chain uses TRBV19 with TRBJ2-2; 11 bases agree with TRBD2. CDR1 LNHDA and CDR2 SQIVND come from the germline V gene (reference sequence). Unmatched junction bases numbered 8, after V lost 4 bases and J lost 1 base. This CDR3 spans 18 amino acids. Complete variable domain (other parts from reference TRBV19 and TRBJ2-2): DGGITQSPKYLFRKEGQNVTLSCEQNLNHDAMYWYRQDPGQGLRLIYYSQIVNDFQKGDIAEGYSVSREKKESFPLTVTSAQKNPTAFYLCASSSSSTSGGNTGELFFGEGSRLTVL.

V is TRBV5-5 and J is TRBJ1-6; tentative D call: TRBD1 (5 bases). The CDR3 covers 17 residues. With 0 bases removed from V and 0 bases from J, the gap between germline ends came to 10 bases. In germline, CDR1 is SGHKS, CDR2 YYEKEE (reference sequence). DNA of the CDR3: TGTGCCAGCAGCTTGGAGGGGCAGTTCTCCTATAATTCACCCCTCCACTTT. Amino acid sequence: CASSLEGQFSYNSPLHF. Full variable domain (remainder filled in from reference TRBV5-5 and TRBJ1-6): DAGVTQSPTHLIKTRGQQVTLRCSPISGHKSVSWYQQVLGQGPQFIFQYYEKEERGRGNFPDRFSARQFPNYSSELNVNALLLGDSALYLCASSLEGQFSYNSPLHFGNGTRLTVT.

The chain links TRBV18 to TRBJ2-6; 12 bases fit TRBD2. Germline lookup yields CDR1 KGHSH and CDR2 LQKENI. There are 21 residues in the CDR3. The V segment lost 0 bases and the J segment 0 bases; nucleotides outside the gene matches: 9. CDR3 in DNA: TGTGCCAGCTCACCACCCCTAGCGGGGGGGATGCATCCCTCTGGGGCCAACGTCCTGACTTTC. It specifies CASSPPLAGGMHPSGANVLTF.

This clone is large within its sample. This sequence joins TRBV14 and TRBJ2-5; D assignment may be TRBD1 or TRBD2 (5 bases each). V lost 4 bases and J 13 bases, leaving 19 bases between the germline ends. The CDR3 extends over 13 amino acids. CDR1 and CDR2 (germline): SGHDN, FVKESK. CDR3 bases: TGTGCCAGCAGCCGGCCTGGGGCGGGTGTTCGGTACTTC. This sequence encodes CASSRPGAGVRYF.

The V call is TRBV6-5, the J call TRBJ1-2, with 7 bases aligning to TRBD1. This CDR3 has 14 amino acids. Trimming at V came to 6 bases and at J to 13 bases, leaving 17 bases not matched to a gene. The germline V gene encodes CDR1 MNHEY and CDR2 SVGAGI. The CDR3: CASSPRDSGVKGTF. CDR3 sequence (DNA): TGTGCCAGCAGCCCTCGGGACAGCGGGGTGAAGGGCACCTTC.

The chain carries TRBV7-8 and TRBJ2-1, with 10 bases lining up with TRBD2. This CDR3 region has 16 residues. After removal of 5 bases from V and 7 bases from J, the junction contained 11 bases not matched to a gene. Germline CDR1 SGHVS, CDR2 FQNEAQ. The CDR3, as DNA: TGTGCCAGCAGCGTCCCAGGACTAGCGGCGTTAAATGAGCAGTTCTTC. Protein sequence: CASSVPGLAALNEQFF.

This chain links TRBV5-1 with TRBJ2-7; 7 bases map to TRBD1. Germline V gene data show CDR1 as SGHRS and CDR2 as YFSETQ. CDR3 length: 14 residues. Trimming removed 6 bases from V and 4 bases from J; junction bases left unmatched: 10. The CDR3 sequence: CASTPDRRRYEQYF. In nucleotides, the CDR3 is TGCGCCAGCACCCCGGACAGGCGGCGGTACGAGCAGTACTTC.

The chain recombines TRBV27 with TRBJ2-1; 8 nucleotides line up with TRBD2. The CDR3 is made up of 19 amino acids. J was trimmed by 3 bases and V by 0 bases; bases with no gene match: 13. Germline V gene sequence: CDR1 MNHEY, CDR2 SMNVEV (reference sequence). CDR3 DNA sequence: TGTGCCAGCAGTTTATCAGGGGGACTCTCGGGGGGGATCTACAATGAGCAGTTCTTC. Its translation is CASSLSGGLSGGIYNEQFF.

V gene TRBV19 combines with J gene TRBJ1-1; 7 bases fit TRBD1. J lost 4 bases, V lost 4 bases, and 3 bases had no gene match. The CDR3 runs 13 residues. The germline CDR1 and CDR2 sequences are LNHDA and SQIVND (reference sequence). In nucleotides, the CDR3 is TGTGCCAGTAGTACACAGGGGCGCACTGAAGCTTTCTTT. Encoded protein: CASSTQGRTEAFF.

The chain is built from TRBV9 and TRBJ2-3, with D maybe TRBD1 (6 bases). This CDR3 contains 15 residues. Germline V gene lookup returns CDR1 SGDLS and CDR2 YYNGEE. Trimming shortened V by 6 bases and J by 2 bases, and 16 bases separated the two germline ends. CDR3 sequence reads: CASTPTGRPTDTQYF. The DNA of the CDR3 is TGTGCCAGCACCCCAACAGGGCGCCCCACAGATACGCAGTATTTT.

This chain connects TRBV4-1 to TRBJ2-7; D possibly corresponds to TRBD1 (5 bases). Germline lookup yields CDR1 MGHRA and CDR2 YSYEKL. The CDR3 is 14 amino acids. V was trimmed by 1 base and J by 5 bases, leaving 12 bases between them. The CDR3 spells CASSQVSRAHEQYF. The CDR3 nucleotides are TGCGCCAGCAGCCAAGTATCCAGGGCCCACGAGCAGTACTTC.

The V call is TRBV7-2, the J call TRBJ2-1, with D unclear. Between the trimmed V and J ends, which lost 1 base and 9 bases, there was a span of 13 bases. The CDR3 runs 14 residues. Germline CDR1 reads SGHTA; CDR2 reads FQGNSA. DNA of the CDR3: TGTGCCAGCAGCTTAGTGTCCGCGGTGATTGAGCAGTTCTTC. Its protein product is CASSLVSAVIEQFF.

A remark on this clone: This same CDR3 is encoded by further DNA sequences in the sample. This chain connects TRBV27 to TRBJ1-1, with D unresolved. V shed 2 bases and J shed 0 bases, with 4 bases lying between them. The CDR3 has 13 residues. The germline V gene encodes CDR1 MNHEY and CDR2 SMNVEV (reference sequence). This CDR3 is CASSLALNTEAFF. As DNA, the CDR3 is TGTGCCAGCAGTTTAGCCCTGAACACTGAAGCTTTCTTT.

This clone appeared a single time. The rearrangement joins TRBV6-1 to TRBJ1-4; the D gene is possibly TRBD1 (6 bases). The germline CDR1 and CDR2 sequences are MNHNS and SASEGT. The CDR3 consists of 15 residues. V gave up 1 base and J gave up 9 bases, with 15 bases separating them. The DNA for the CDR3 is TGTGCCAGCAGTGAAGATACAGGGAAGTGGCAAAAACTGTTTTTT. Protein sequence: CASSEDTGKWQKLFF.

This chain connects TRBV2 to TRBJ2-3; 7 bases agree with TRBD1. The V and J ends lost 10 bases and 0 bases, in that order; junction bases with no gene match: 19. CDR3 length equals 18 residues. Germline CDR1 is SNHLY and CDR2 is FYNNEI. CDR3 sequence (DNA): TGTGCCACCGCCGGGACAGATAGGACGCTCACTAGCACAGATACGCAGTATTTT. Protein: CATAGTDRTLTSTDTQYF.

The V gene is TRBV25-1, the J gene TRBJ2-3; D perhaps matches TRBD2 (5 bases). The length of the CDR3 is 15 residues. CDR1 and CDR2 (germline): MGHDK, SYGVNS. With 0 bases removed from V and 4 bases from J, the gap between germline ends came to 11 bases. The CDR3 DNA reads TGTGCCAGCAGTGAATATCGGGGATTGTCAGATACGCAGTATTTT. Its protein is CASSEYRGLSDTQYF.

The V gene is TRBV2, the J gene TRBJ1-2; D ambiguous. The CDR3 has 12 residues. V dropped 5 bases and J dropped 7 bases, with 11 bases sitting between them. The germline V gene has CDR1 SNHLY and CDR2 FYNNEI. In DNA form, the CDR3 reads TGTGCCAGCAGTCCGTGGAATCCTGGCTACACCTTC. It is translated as CASSPWNPGYTF.

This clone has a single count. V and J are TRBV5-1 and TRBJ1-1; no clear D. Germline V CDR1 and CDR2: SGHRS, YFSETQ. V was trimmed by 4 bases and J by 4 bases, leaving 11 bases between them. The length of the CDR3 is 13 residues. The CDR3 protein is CASSPDVGTEAFF. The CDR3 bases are TGCGCCAGCAGCCCGGATGTGGGCACTGAAGCTTTCTTT.

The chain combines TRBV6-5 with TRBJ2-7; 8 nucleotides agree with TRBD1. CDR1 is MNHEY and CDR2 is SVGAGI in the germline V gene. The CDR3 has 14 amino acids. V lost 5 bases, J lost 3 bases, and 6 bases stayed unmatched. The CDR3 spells CASSRQGSGYEQYF. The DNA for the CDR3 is TGTGCCAGCAGTCGACAGGGGTCGGGCTACGAGCAGTACTTC.

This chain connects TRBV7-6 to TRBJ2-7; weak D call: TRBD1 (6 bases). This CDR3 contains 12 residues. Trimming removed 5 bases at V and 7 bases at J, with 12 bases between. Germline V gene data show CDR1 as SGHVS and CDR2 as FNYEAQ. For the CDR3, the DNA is TGTGCCAGCAGCCCGGAGACAGGAGAGCAGTACTTC. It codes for CASSPETGEQYF. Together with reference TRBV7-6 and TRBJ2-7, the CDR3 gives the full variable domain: GAGVSQSPRYKVTKRGQDVALRCDPISGHVSLYWYRQALGQGPEFLTYFNYEAQQDKSGLPNDRFSAERPEGSISTLTIQRTEQRDSAMYRCASSPETGEQYFGPGTRLTVT.